A single sample is the source of the 14 T cell receptor beta chains below, sequenced in a study of blood T cell repertoires in COVID-19. Data came from immunoSEQ multiplex PCR; TCRdb stores just in-frame clones and leaves some out. The profile covers roughly 300,000 clones, with around 90% appearing a single time and approximately 6.5% taken by the ten largest. The sequenced sample was peripheral blood. These receptors all stem from a man aged 18 to 30 who had recovered from COVID-19.

The genes are TRBV3-1 (or the pseudogene TRBV3-2) and TRBJ1-2; D possibly corresponds to TRBD1 (5 bases). The V gene lost 3 bases and the J gene lost 0 bases, with 5 bases spanning the gap. CDR3 length equals 13 residues. Germline V gives CDR1 LGHDT, CDR2 YNNKEL (reference sequence). The CDR3 bases are TGTGCCAGCAGCCAGACAGCTAACTATGGCTACACCTTC. Translation: CASSQTANYGYTF.

The genes are TRBV6-5 and TRBJ2-3; a weak D match, TRBD2 (5 bases). Trimming cost V 4 bases and J 12 bases, with 14 bases left between them. Germline lookup yields CDR1 MNHEY and CDR2 SVGAGI. The CDR3 has 12 amino acids. CDR3 in DNA: TGTGCCAGCAGTTCTAGCCGGGCCAAACAGTATTTT. Its translation is CASSSSRAKQYF.

The chain couples TRBV6-5 to TRBJ2-7, with D perhaps matching TRBD1 (6 bases). Germline CDR1 and CDR2: MNHEY and SVGAGI. The CDR3 runs 13 residues. V gave up 8 bases and J gave up 4 bases, with 15 bases separating them. CDR3: CASAEQGSYEQYF. CDR3 bases: TGTGCCAGCGCGGAACAGGGTTCATACGAGCAGTACTTC.

The V call is TRBV6-1, the J call TRBJ1-4; TRBD1 matches at 8 bases. After removal of 0 bases from V and 10 bases from J, the junction contained 7 bases not matched to a gene. The CDR3 extends over 15 amino acids. Germline V lookup: CDR1 MNHNS, CDR2 SASEGT. The CDR3 DNA follows: TGTGCCAGCAGTGAAGCTTTCGGACAGGGCGGAAAACTGTTTTTT. Encoded protein: CASSEAFGQGGKLFF.

CDR3 coding DNA: TGTGCCAGCAGGTCTTATAACAGGGGTCACGAGCAGTACTTC. It is translated as CASRSYNRGHEQYF. The gene calls are TRBV11-2 and TRBJ2-7; 7 nucleotides align to TRBD1. CDR1 SGHAT and CDR2 FQNNGV come from the germline V gene. CDR3 size: 14 residues. Trimming cost V 6 bases and J 5 bases; bases outside gene matches: 10. The full variable domain, with the rest looked up from reference TRBV11-2 and TRBJ2-7, is EAGVAQSPRYKIIEKRQSVAFWCNPISGHATLYWYQQILGQGPKLLIQFQNNGVVDDSQLPKDRFSAERLKGVDSTLKIQPAKLEDSAVYLCASRSYNRGHEQYFGPGTRLTVT.

This chain uses TRBV7-2 with TRBJ1-2; D is perhaps TRBD1 (6 bases). The germline V and J ends were trimmed by 5 bases and 4 bases, with 14 bases remaining between them. Germline-derived CDR1 and CDR2 are SGHTA and FQGNSA. There are 14 residues in the CDR3. For the CDR3, the DNA is TGTGCCAGCAGCAAACAGGGTCAAGGCTATGGCTACACCTTC. It encodes CASSKQGQGYGYTF. The whole variable domain, filled in from reference TRBV7-2 and TRBJ1-2, reads GAGVSQSPSNKVTEKGKDVELRCDPISGHTALYWYRQSLGQGLEFLIYFQGNSAPDKSGLPSDRFSAERTGGSVSTLTIQRTQQEDSAVYLCASSKQGQGYGYTFGSGTRLTVV.

The rearrangement joins TRBV5-1 to TRBJ2-3, with D hard to call. This CDR3 comprises 12 residues. V was shortened by 4 bases and J by 3 bases, with 6 bases between the two germline ends. Per germline, CDR1 SGHRS and CDR2 YFSETQ. The CDR3 DNA follows: TGCGCCAGCAGCATTAATACAGATACGCAGTATTTT. This codes for CASSINTDTQYF.

V gene TRBV5-6 combines with J gene TRBJ1-5; 12 bases are shared with TRBD1. This CDR3 contains 16 residues. Germline V CDR1 and CDR2: SGHDT, YYEEEE. The V and J ends lost 4 bases and 3 bases, in that order; junction bases with no gene match: 5. The CDR3 DNA reads as TGTGCCAGCAGCACAGGGACAGGGGGCCTCAATCAGCCCCAGCATTTT. Encoded protein: CASSTGTGGLNQPQHF.

The chain combines TRBV9 with TRBJ2-1; 7 bases agree with TRBD2. The germline V gene encodes CDR1 SGDLS and CDR2 YYNGEE. The CDR3 is made up of 16 amino acids. V shed 0 bases and J 2 bases; nucleotides not matched to a gene: 5. The CDR3 region is CASSVVGSGAYNEQFF. CDR3 sequence (DNA): TGTGCCAGCAGCGTAGTGGGCAGCGGGGCCTACAATGAGCAGTTCTTC.

The chain is built from TRBV4-1 and TRBJ2-7; TRBD2 matches 10 bases. Germline assignment: CDR1 MGHRA and CDR2 YSYEKL. With V trimmed by 1 base and J by 2 bases, 2 bases remained unmatched. The CDR3 is 15 amino acids. In DNA, the CDR3 is TGCGCCAGCAGCCAAGGGCTAGCGGGAGCCTACGAGCAGTACTTC. It encodes CASSQGLAGAYEQYF.

V and J are TRBV6-1 and TRBJ1-5; 8 positions match TRBD1. Germline CDR1 and CDR2: MNHNS and SASEGT. The CDR3 contains 19 residues. Unmatched junction bases numbered 14, after V lost 4 bases and J lost 0 bases. The CDR3: CASSARPPGQVHSNQPQHF. The CDR3 DNA reads as TGTGCCAGCAGTGCCAGACCACCGGGACAGGTCCATAGCAATCAGCCCCAGCATTTT.

The genes are TRBV6-2 or TRBV6-3 and TRBJ2-3, with TRBD2 matching over 10 bases. Germline V gene lookup returns CDR1 MNHEY and CDR2 SVGEGT. Losses at the gene ends were 4 bases for V and 2 bases for J; bases not matched to a gene: 6. The CDR3 has 16 residues. The CDR3 sequence: CASSSGLAEYTDTQYF. The CDR3, as DNA: TGTGCCAGCAGTTCCGGACTAGCGGAGTACACAGATACGCAGTATTTT.

The chain links TRBV4-3 to TRBJ2-3; 11 bases map to TRBD2. V was clipped by 3 bases and J by 5 bases; unmatched bases: 10. Germline V CDR1 and CDR2: LGHNA, YSLEER. The CDR3 sequence is 17 residues long. In nucleotides, the CDR3 is TGCGCCAGCAGCCAGGCTTTTAGCGGGGGGGCAAAAGATACGCAGTATTTT. The encoded protein is CASSQAFSGGAKDTQYF.

The V gene is TRBV12-3 or TRBV12-4, the J gene TRBJ1-1; D gene ambiguous. The CDR3 runs to 11 residues. V was pared by 2 bases and J by 5 bases, with 3 bases between. The CDR3 nucleotides read TGTGCCAGCAGTTTACAGACTGAAGCTTTCTTT. Its translation is CASSLQTEAFF.